These 24 T cell receptor beta chains were all obtained from the same sample, sequenced in a study of PD-1 blockade in classical Hodgkin lymphoma. Every patient was affected by relapse after autologous stem cell transplantation, while exposure to brentuximab vedotin was not uniform. Generated by immunoSEQ multiplex PCR, the TCRdb table keeps only in-frame clones and is missing some. Counted here are about 37,000 clones, less than 85% occurring once; the ten biggest clones make up 15% to 20%. This material consisted of peripheral blood mononuclear cells (PBMCs), taken before the second cycle of nivolumab. The receptors shown here come from a human donor with classical Hodgkin lymphoma.

The rearrangement joins TRBV4-3 to TRBJ2-1, with D maybe TRBD1 (5 bases). V lost 0 bases and J 7 bases, leaving 16 bases between the germline ends. The CDR3 length is 16 residues. Looked up from germline, CDR1 is LGHNA and CDR2 is YSLEER. DNA of the CDR3: TGCGCCAGCAGCCAAGATAGGGCAGGGTGGGGAAATGAGCAGTTCTTC. This sequence encodes CASSQDRAGWGNEQFF.

This clone was seen just once. The genes are TRBV7-9 and TRBJ1-4; D ambiguous. The CDR3 contains 14 residues. The germline V gene has CDR1 SEHNR and CDR2 FQNEAQ (reference sequence). V lost 3 bases, J lost 4 bases, and 9 bases lay in between. DNA for the CDR3: TGTGCCAGCAGCTTCGCCCCTTTTAATGAAAAACTGTTTTTT. It yields the protein CASSFAPFNEKLFF.

The genes are TRBV19 and TRBJ1-1; D is unclear. V was cut by 1 base and J by 10 bases, with 13 bases left in between. The germline CDR1 and CDR2 sequences are LNHDA and SQIVND (reference sequence). The length of the CDR3 is 13 residues. The CDR3 spells CASSIGAHAGAFF. CDR3 DNA: TGTGCCAGTAGTATAGGGGCCCACGCTGGAGCTTTCTTT.

The J gene is TRBJ1-4, the V gene TRBV5-1, with TRBD1 matching over 7 bases. This CDR3 is built from 16 residues. V dropped 4 bases and J dropped 0; count of bases not matched to a gene: 6. Germline V gene lookup returns CDR1 SGHRS and CDR2 YFSETQ. CDR3 sequence: CASSPGQISTNEKLFF. The CDR3 DNA follows: TGCGCCAGCAGCCCGGGACAGATATCAACTAATGAAAAACTGTTTTTT. The whole variable domain, filled in from reference TRBV5-1 and TRBJ1-4, reads KAGVTQTPRYLIKTRGQQVTLSCSPISGHRSVSWYQQTPGQGLQFLFEYFSETQRNKGNFPGRFSGRQFSNSRSEMNVSTLELGDSALYLCASSPGQISTNEKLFFGSGTQLSVL.

V gene TRBV5-6 combines with J gene TRBJ2-6, with D hard to call. The CDR3 runs to 16 residues. Trimming removed 0 bases at V and 1 base at J, with 8 bases between. Germline CDR1 SGHDT, CDR2 YYEEEE. The chain's CDR3 is CASSLAARSGANVLTF. The CDR3, as DNA: TGTGCCAGCAGCTTGGCCGCGAGGTCTGGGGCCAACGTCCTGACTTTC.

This rearrangement joins TRBV27 to TRBJ1-1, with a weak D call TRBD1 (5 bases). This CDR3 comprises 11 residues. The V end was cut by 5 bases, the J end by 10 bases, with 11 bases between. The germline CDR1 and CDR2 sequences are MNHEY and SMNVEV (reference sequence). CDR3 bases: TGTGCCAGCAGTAAAGGAGGGGTAGCTTTCTTT. Translation gives CASSKGGVAFF.

The rearrangement joins TRBV5-1 to TRBJ1-2; perhaps TRBD1 as D (6 bases). Germline CDR1 and CDR2: SGHRS and YFSETQ. With 0 bases removed from V and 5 bases from J, the gap between germline ends came to 8 bases. The CDR3 is made up of 13 amino acids. This CDR3 reads CASSLVGGYGYTF. CDR3 bases: TGCGCCAGCAGCTTGGTAGGGGGGTATGGCTACACCTTC.

This clone came up a few times. This chain connects TRBV4-1 to TRBJ1-3, with D possibly TRBD1 on 6 matching bases. Germline V gene data show CDR1 as MGHRA and CDR2 as YSYEKL. V was shortened by 4 bases and J by 0 bases, with 16 bases between the two germline ends. This CDR3 has 17 residues. CDR3: CASSRGGLIISGNTIYF. For the CDR3, the DNA is TGCGCCAGCAGCCGAGGGGGACTTATCATCTCTGGAAACACCATATATTTT.

The chain has TRBV7-2 and TRBJ1-6, with D maybe TRBD1 (5 bases). The CDR3 extends over 15 amino acids. The ends were cut back, 7 bases at V and 2 bases at J, with 12 bases in the middle. CDR1 SGHTA and CDR2 FQGNSA come from the germline V gene. The CDR3 DNA reads as TGTGCCAGCACCCTGCGGGGGACCTATAATTCACCCCTCCACTTT. It translates to CASTLRGTYNSPLHF.

The rearrangement links TRBV11-2 to TRBJ2-5, with 7 bases lining up with TRBD1. Losses at the gene ends were 5 bases for V and 4 bases for J; bases not matched to a gene: 4. The CDR3 is 13 amino acids. The germline V gene encodes CDR1 SGHAT and CDR2 FQNNGV. CDR3 bases: TGTGCCAGCAGCCTCCGACAGGGAGAGACCCAGTACTTC. Translation: CASSLRQGETQYF.

The rearrangement links TRBV6-5 to TRBJ2-7; D uncertain. The germline gives CDR1 MNHEY, CDR2 SVGAGI. This CDR3 is 14 amino acids long. Trimming removed 0 bases from V and 3 bases from J, with 9 bases in between. CDR3 loop: CASSYSGGDYEQYF. CDR3 bases: TGTGCCAGCAGTTACTCGGGCGGAGACTACGAGCAGTACTTC.

V and J are TRBV5-6 and TRBJ2-3; 12 nucleotides match TRBD1. The V gene's germline CDR1 is SGHDT and CDR2 YYEEEE. Germline trimming cut 3 bases from V and 2 bases from J; bases unmatched to any gene: 13. CDR3 length equals 19 residues. The CDR3 nucleotides read TGTGCCAGCAGCTCCCTCGGGACAGGGGGCCTTATGGACACAGATACGCAGTATTTT. Translating gives CASSSLGTGGLMDTDTQYF.

By share of the sample, this clone is medium-sized. The chain uses TRBV5-4 and TRBJ2-1; 10 bases fit TRBD1. The CDR3 runs 14 residues. V shed 5 bases and J 9 bases; nucleotides not matched to a gene: 8. Germline CDR1 is SGHNT and CDR2 is YYREEE (reference sequence). The CDR3 here is CASRSDRGRTEQFF. The CDR3 DNA sequence: TGTGCCAGCAGGTCTGACAGGGGGCGCACTGAGCAGTTCTTC.

The chain uses TRBV6-1 and TRBJ1-2; D might be TRBD1 (6 bases). This CDR3 contains 14 residues. Germline V lookup: CDR1 MNHNS, CDR2 SASEGT. V gave up 3 bases and J gave up 5 bases, with 13 bases separating them. The CDR3 here is CASSDVPTGYGYTF. Here the CDR3 DNA reads TGTGCCAGCAGTGACGTTCCGACAGGTTATGGCTACACCTTC.

This clone is a singleton in its sample. V is TRBV19 and J is TRBJ1-4; possible D gene TRBD1, 6 bases. The CDR3 has 13 amino acids. Germline CDR1 reads LNHDA; CDR2 reads SQIVND (reference sequence). Trimming cost V 4 bases and J 10 bases, with 13 bases left between them. The CDR3 region has the DNA TGTGCCAGTAGTAAGGGGCAGGGGAGAAAACTGTTTTTT. This translates into CASSKGQGRKLFF.

This clone was found once. The chain couples TRBV11-2 to TRBJ2-5, with D possibly TRBD2 on 5 matching bases. Trimming removed 11 bases at V and 0 bases at J, with 7 bases between. This CDR3 is built from 11 residues. The germline gives CDR1 SGHAT, CDR2 FQNNGV. The CDR3 reads CAWRYQETQYF. The CDR3 region has the DNA TGTGCCTGGAGGTACCAAGAGACCCAGTACTTC. Full variable domain (remainder filled in from reference TRBV11-2 and TRBJ2-5): EAGVAQSPRYKIIEKRQSVAFWCNPISGHATLYWYQQILGQGPKLLIQFQNNGVVDDSQLPKDRFSAERLKGVDSTLKIQPAKLEDSAVYLCAWRYQETQYFGPGTRLLVL.

The chain uses TRBV7-2 and TRBJ2-3, with TRBD1 identical over 8 bases. The CDR3 is made up of 14 amino acids. V dropped 1 base and J dropped 5; count of bases not matched to a gene: 2. The germline CDR1 and CDR2 sequences are SGHTA and FQGNSA. Here the CDR3 reads CASSLDRGVDTQYF. CDR3 DNA: TGTGCCAGCAGCTTAGACAGGGGGGTAGATACGCAGTATTTT.

The chain is built from TRBV7-2 and TRBJ2-7; D not resolved. The CDR3 sequence is 11 residues long. The V gene lost 4 bases and the J gene lost 7 bases, with 8 bases spanning the gap. CDR1 and CDR2 from the germline V gene are SGHTA and FQGNSA. In DNA form, the CDR3 reads TGTGCCAGCAGCTCTCATGAGGAGCAGTACTTC. It yields the protein CASSSHEEQYF.

This clone was recorded a few times. The CDR3 loop is CAWSQEQGPYYGYTF. Written as DNA, the CDR3 is TGTGCCTGGAGCCAAGAACAGGGTCCCTACTATGGCTACACCTTC. The V call is TRBV30, the J call TRBJ1-2, with D possibly TRBD1 on 6 matching bases. The CDR3 has 15 amino acids. The ends were cut back, 3 bases at V and 3 bases at J, with 17 bases in the middle. Germline assignment: CDR1 GTSNPN and CDR2 SVGIG (reference sequence).

The chain links TRBV7-7 to TRBJ2-7; possible D gene TRBD1, 6 bases. The CDR3 length is 15 residues. Germline-derived CDR1 and CDR2 are SSHAT and FNYEAQ (reference sequence). V dropped 5 bases and J dropped 1 base, with 15 bases sitting between them. The CDR3 sequence: CASSPGVTGSYEQYF. CDR3 in DNA: TGTGCCAGCAGCCCCGGGGTGACAGGTTCCTACGAGCAGTACTTC.

The chain recombines TRBV18 with TRBJ2-2; D call uncertain. The CDR3 is 15 amino acids. Germline CDR1 KGHSH, CDR2 LQKENI. V lost 6 bases and J lost 0, with 11 bases in between. CDR3 in DNA: TGTGCCAGCTCGCCAGGCTACACGAACACCGGGGAGCTGTTTTTT. It codes for CASSPGYTNTGELFF.

The chain employs TRBV21-1 and TRBJ2-7; the table's TRBD2 call for D was not verified on the DNA. TRBV21-1 is designated a pseudogene. The CDR3 extends over 15 amino acids. Here the CDR3 DNA reads TGTGCCAGCAGCGAGGGGACTAGCGGGCCCTACGAGCAGTACTTC. It encodes CASSEGTSGPYEQYF.

The genes are TRBV11-2 and TRBJ1-3; D is possibly TRBD1 (5 bases). Germline lookup yields CDR1 SGHAT and CDR2 FQNNGV. Trimming stripped 3 bases from V and 0 bases from J, with 6 bases between. This CDR3 has 14 amino acids. CDR3 in amino acids: CASSFGGSGNTIYF. The CDR3 DNA is TGTGCCAGCAGCTTTGGGGGCTCTGGAAACACCATATATTTT. Combining the CDR3 with reference TRBV11-2 and TRBJ1-3 gives the whole variable domain EAGVAQSPRYKIIEKRQSVAFWCNPISGHATLYWYQQILGQGPKLLIQFQNNGVVDDSQLPKDRFSAERLKGVDSTLKIQPAKLEDSAVYLCASSFGGSGNTIYFGEGSWLTVV.

This clone has only a few counts. Other DNA sequences in this sample translate to the same CDR3. The chain couples TRBV6-6 to TRBJ2-6, with D possibly being TRBD2 (5 bases). V lost 5 bases and J lost 1, with 9 bases in between. CDR3 size: 15 residues. Germline V lookup: CDR1 MNHNY, CDR2 SVGAGI (reference sequence). The CDR3: CASSPTSSGANVLTF. The CDR3 nucleotides are TGTGCCAGCAGTCCTACTAGTTCTGGGGCCAACGTCCTGACTTTC.